This passage covers 13 T cell receptor beta chains from one sample sequenced in a study of OX40 agonist ivuxolimab in advanced cancers. Sequenced by immunoSEQ multiplex PCR; TCRdb stores in-frame clones only, minus some. The table shows 45,000 to 50,000 clones, with about nine tenths occurring only once. The sample was CD4+ or CD8+ T cells sorted from blood, taken in a trial of the OX40 agonist ivuxolimab. Every receptor here comes from an adult with an advanced solid tumor such as melanoma, head and neck, liver or kidney cancer.

The genes are TRBV28 and TRBJ2-7, with D possibly called TRBD1 or TRBD2 (7 bases each). Germline loops: CDR1 MDHEN, CDR2 SYDVKM. V was pared by 7 bases and J by 3 bases, with 28 bases between. The CDR3 consists of 18 residues. The DNA of the CDR3 is TGTGCCAGCATACGGAACCTCTTTGTCACAGGGGACTACTACGAGCAGTACTTC. Encoded protein: CASIRNLFVTGDYYEQYF.

CDR3 coding DNA: TGTGCCAGCAGTCACAGGTATAACTATGGCTACACCTTC. The encoded protein is CASSHRYNYGYTF. The rearrangement uses TRBV9 and TRBJ1-2, with D possibly matching TRBD1 (5 bases). The CDR3 covers 13 residues. V was trimmed by 5 bases and J by 1 base, leaving 9 bases between them. CDR1 and CDR2 from the germline V gene are SGDLS and YYNGEE.

The chain employs TRBV27 and TRBJ2-5; D possibly corresponds to TRBD2 (6 bases). Germline CDR1 MNHEY, CDR2 SMNVEV (reference sequence). The CDR3 runs 16 residues. V shed 6 bases and J shed 5 bases, with 22 bases lying between them. The DNA of the CDR3 is TGTGCCAGCAGACCAAACATGGGACTGCGAGGGGAGACCCAGTACTTC. Its translation is CASRPNMGLRGETQYF.

This sequence joins TRBV2 and TRBJ1-2; maybe TRBD1 (5 bases). Germline CDR1 SNHLY, CDR2 FYNNEI. The CDR3 has 10 residues. The CDR3 nucleotides are TGTACACCAGGGAGCTATGGCTACACCTTC. It specifies CTPGSYGYTF.

V usage is TRBV7-3 and J usage is TRBJ2-5, with 15 bases lining up with TRBD2. V was clipped by 6 bases and J by 4 bases; unmatched bases: 9. This CDR3 region has 17 residues. Looked up from germline, CDR1 is SGHTA and CDR2 is FQGTGA. The CDR3 protein is CASSHGTSGRFVETQYF. The CDR3 DNA reads TGTGCCAGCAGTCATGGGACTAGCGGGAGGTTTGTAGAGACCCAGTACTTC. Together with reference TRBV7-3 and TRBJ2-5, the CDR3 gives the full variable domain: GAGVSQTPSNKVTEKGKYVELRCDPISGHTALYWYRQSLGQGPEFLIYFQGTGAADDSGLPNDRFFAVRPEGSVSTLKIQRTERGDSAVYLCASSHGTSGRFVETQYFGPGTRLLVL.

This clone was seen more than once but under ten times. V gene TRBV7-9 combines with J gene TRBJ2-6; 10 positions agree with TRBD1. Germline CDR1 SEHNR, CDR2 FQNEAQ (reference sequence). The CDR3 has 17 amino acids. V was pared by 5 bases and J by 0 bases, with 4 bases of the junction left unmatched. The CDR3 spells CASSHGTGDSGANVLTF. DNA of the CDR3: TGTGCCAGCAGCCATGGGACAGGGGACTCTGGGGCCAACGTCCTGACTTTC.

In its sample, this clone was seen once. The CDR3, as DNA: TGTGCCAGCAGCTCCGGACCGGCCCGGGGGATGCCCCAGCATTTT. Protein: CASSSGPARGMPQHF. This chain joins TRBV5-8 and TRBJ1-5; possibly TRBD1 for D (5 bases). This CDR3 is 15 amino acids long. V lost 3 bases and J lost 9, with 19 bases in between. The germline CDR1 and CDR2 sequences are SGHTS and YDEGEE.

The CDR3 DNA reads as TGTGCCAGCACCCCGGGACAGGGTTACGAGCAGTACTTC. Residues: CASTPGQGYEQYF. The rearrangement joins TRBV6-5 to TRBJ2-7; TRBD1 matches at 9 bases. The CDR3 has 13 amino acids. The V and J ends lost 7 bases and 4 bases, in that order; junction bases with no gene match: 5. Germline CDR1 and CDR2: MNHEY and SVGAGI.

This chain uses TRBV28 with TRBJ2-5; D might be TRBD1 or TRBD2, each matching 5 bases. The length of the CDR3 is 16 residues. The V end was cut by 8 bases, the J end by 4 bases, with 23 bases between. Germline V gene data show CDR1 as MDHEN and CDR2 as SYDVKM. The CDR3 DNA follows: TGTGCCAGCGGTTCGATTGTTGGGGGAGCGAGAGAGACCCAGTACTTC. This encodes CASGSIVGGARETQYF.

This chain connects TRBV10-3 to TRBJ2-2; TRBD1 might be the D (6 bases). V dropped 3 bases and J dropped 6 bases, with 8 bases sitting between them. The germline gives CDR1 ENHRY, CDR2 SYGVKD. The length of the CDR3 is 13 residues. CDR3 sequence reads: CAISDRGPGELFF. The CDR3, as DNA: TGTGCCATCAGTGACAGGGGTCCCGGGGAGCTGTTTTTT.

Only one count was recorded for this clone. The chain links TRBV14 to TRBJ1-2; D call uncertain. This CDR3 has 14 residues. Trimming removed 1 base from V and 5 bases from J, with 11 bases in between. Germline V lookup: CDR1 SGHDN, CDR2 FVKESK. The CDR3 DNA reads as TGTGCCAGCAGCCAAGGTTATTCGTGGTATGGCTACACCTTC. Translation: CASSQGYSWYGYTF.

This chain uses TRBV4-2 with TRBJ1-4; the match to TRBD1 covers 8 bases. J was trimmed by 3 bases and V by 8 bases; bases with no gene match: 11. Per germline, CDR1 LGHNA and CDR2 YNFKEQ. The CDR3 loop spans 16 amino acids. The CDR3 sequence is CASARGPGQANEKLFF. Here the CDR3 DNA reads TGTGCCAGCGCCAGAGGTCCGGGACAGGCTAATGAAAAACTGTTTTTT.

By share, this clone counts as medium-sized. The V call is TRBV19, the J call TRBJ2-1; TRBD2 matches 7 bases. This CDR3 region has 15 residues. With 5 bases clipped from V and 1 base from J, the junction kept 5 bases outside the gene matches. The V gene's germline CDR1 is LNHDA and CDR2 SQIVND (reference sequence). CDR3 protein: CASSGLAASYNEQFF. For the CDR3, the DNA is TGTGCCAGTAGTGGTCTAGCGGCTTCCTACAATGAGCAGTTCTTC.